These 2 T cell receptor beta chains share one sample of origin, sequenced in a study of blood T cell repertoires in COVID-19. The protocol was immunoSEQ multiplex PCR, while the TCRdb copy is restricted to in-frame clones and leaves out a portion. The data show around 290,000 clones, around 88% seen once. Sample: peripheral blood. These TCRs come from a man aged 40-50 years with acute or convalescent COVID-19.

This clone is a singleton in its sample. CDR3 in amino acids: CASSLGTGGPYEQYF. In nucleotides, the CDR3 is TGTGCCAGCAGCTTAGGGACAGGGGGCCCCTACGAGCAGTACTTC. The chain combines TRBV7-2 with TRBJ2-7; 11 bases agree with TRBD1. Germline V gene sequence: CDR1 SGHTA, CDR2 FQGNSA. V was pared by 1 base and J by 2 bases, with 1 base of the junction left unmatched. CDR3 length: 15 amino acids.

This clone has only a few counts. The chain combines TRBV24-1 with TRBJ1-5, with a possible D match to TRBD1 (6 bases). From germline, CDR1 is KGHDR and CDR2 SFDVKD. The ends were cut back, 4 bases at V and 7 bases at J, with 16 bases in the middle. This CDR3 spans 15 amino acids. The CDR3 loop is CATSDPREGGQPQHF. CDR3 bases: TGTGCCACCAGTGACCCCCGAGAAGGGGGACAGCCCCAGCATTTT.